This T cell receptor beta chain stems from a study of blood T cell repertoires in COVID-19. This clone has just a few counts. Between the trimmed V and J ends, which lost 3 bases and 3 bases, there was a span of 17 bases. Germline loops: CDR1 SGHDT, CDR2 YYEEEE. This CDR3 contains 16 residues. Produced via immunoSEQ multiplex PCR; TCRdb's table is partial and in-frame only. In the table there are under 45,000 clones, over 70% of which are singletons. V is TRBV5-6 and J is TRBJ2-3; maybe TRBD2 (7 bases). Material: peripheral blood. The sequence was obtained from an older man with active COVID-19. As DNA, the CDR3 is TGTGCCAGCAGCTCATTGGGAGGGGGGGCTACAGATACGCAGTATTTT. This gives the protein CASSSLGGGATDTQYF.